The sequence of this T cell receptor (beta chain) was determined in a study of synovial regulatory T cells in juvenile arthritis. Germline V gene sequence: CDR1 MNHNS, CDR2 SASEGT. CDR3 length: 13 amino acids. Only the protein sequence is given. Profiling relied on immunoSEQ multiplex PCR, and the TCRdb table lists in-frame clones only, not all of them. Here the sample table reports about 6,900 clones. Patients had median age about 11 years, range roughly 2.3-22.9. The source material was Treg cells from blood. Subset denoted: remaining (HLA-DR-negative) circulating blood Treg cells. The clonotype was recovered from a donor aged 2-30 years with juvenile idiopathic arthritis. The J gene is TRBJ1-5, the V gene TRBV6-1. Here the CDR3 reads CASSAGENQPQHF.